Following are 17 T cell receptor beta chains from one sample sequenced in a study of cytomegalovirus exposure and HLA in healthy donors. The primer mix had 60 Vbeta and 13 Jbeta primers. Sequencing was performed with immunoSEQ multiplex PCR; in TCRdb, only in-frame clones are kept and a portion is missing. Of over 110,000 clones listed, around 80% are singletons. The specimen was PBMCs. The source of these receptors is a man aged 40-50 years in good health and CMV-seronegative.

The genes are TRBV29-1 and TRBJ2-5, with a tentative D call TRBD2 (5 bases). The J call is uncertain, as TRBJ2-7 better fits the DNA end. The germline V gene encodes CDR1 SQVTM and CDR2 ANQGSEA. The CDR3 spans 12 residues. CDR3 DNA: TGCAGCGTTGCACTTCCGGGATACGAGCAGTACTTC. Translating it yields CSVALPGYEQYF.

The chain employs TRBV10-3 and TRBJ2-3; TRBD2 matches at 13 bases. V shed 10 bases and J 6 bases; nucleotides not matched to a gene: 7. The germline CDR1 and CDR2 sequences are ENHRY and SYGVKD. The CDR3 runs 14 residues. The CDR3 nucleotides are TGTGCCACCACGGGACTAGCGGGGTCTGATACGCAGTATTTT. It is translated as CATTGLAGSDTQYF.

The chain joins TRBV2 to TRBJ2-6, with D possibly TRBD1 on 5 matching bases. The V and J ends lost 7 bases and 2 bases respectively, with 12 bases between them. From germline, CDR1 is SNHLY and CDR2 FYNNEI. The CDR3 has 15 amino acids. The CDR3: CASTRVRAGANVLTF. CDR3 DNA sequence: TGTGCCAGCACCAGGGTACGGGCTGGGGCCAACGTCCTGACTTTC.

The CDR3 reads CAISELETEPETQYF. In DNA, the CDR3 is TGTGCCATCAGTGAGCTGGAGACAGAACCAGAGACCCAGTACTTC. The rearrangement uses TRBV10-3 and TRBJ2-5; TRBD1 is a possible D gene (5 bases). Germline V gives CDR1 ENHRY, CDR2 SYGVKD. The V gene lost 2 bases and the J gene lost 4 bases, with 14 bases spanning the gap. There are 15 residues in the CDR3.

The V call is TRBV5-1, the J call TRBJ1-6, with 9 positions matching TRBD1. Germline-derived CDR1 and CDR2 are SGHRS and YFSETQ. The CDR3 has 16 amino acids. After removal of 2 bases from V and 7 bases from J, the junction contained 7 bases not matched to a gene. The CDR3 region is CASSLTGGDHNSPLHF. The CDR3 DNA sequence: TGCGCCAGCAGCTTAACAGGGGGCGACCACAATTCACCCCTCCACTTT.

This clone was detected only once. V usage is TRBV6-1 and J usage is TRBJ1-5, with D perhaps matching TRBD1 (6 bases). The CDR3 is 17 amino acids. Germline loops: CDR1 MNHNS, CDR2 SASEGT. V lost 1 base, J lost 0 bases, and 13 bases lay in between. The chain's CDR3 is CASSEDRDTHSNQPQHF. DNA for the CDR3: TGTGCCAGCAGTGAAGATAGGGACACCCATAGCAATCAGCCCCAGCATTTT.

The V and J genes are TRBV25-1 and TRBJ1-1, with TRBD1 as a possible D gene (6 bases). Germline CDR1 is MGHDK and CDR2 is SYGVNS. V was trimmed by 2 bases and J by 2 bases, leaving 12 bases between them. The CDR3 runs 15 residues. Written as DNA, the CDR3 is TGTGCCAGCAGTGAAGTTGGCAGGGGTAACACTGAAGCTTTCTTT. This codes for CASSEVGRGNTEAFF.

The chain carries TRBV5-4 and TRBJ2-1, with 8 bases that match TRBD1. This CDR3 is 15 amino acids long. With 2 bases clipped from V and 9 bases from J, the junction kept 10 bases outside the gene matches. From germline, CDR1 is SGHNT and CDR2 YYREEE (reference sequence). CDR3 region: CASSFRDRLYGEQFF. As DNA, the CDR3 is TGTGCCAGCAGCTTCCGGGACAGGTTGTACGGTGAGCAGTTCTTC.

This clone was found a few times. The gene calls are TRBV27 and TRBJ1-5; 8 positions match TRBD1. The CDR3 length is 15 residues. From germline, CDR1 is MNHEY and CDR2 SMNVEV (reference sequence). V was clipped by 5 bases and J by 3 bases; unmatched bases: 6. CDR3: CASSPRQGNNQPQHF. DNA of the CDR3: TGTGCCAGCAGTCCGCGACAGGGGAACAATCAGCCCCAGCATTTT.

In regard to this clone: One end of the junction fails to match germline, which may point to a read error. V is TRBV7-7 and J is TRBJ2-2; 10 nucleotides match TRBD1. The V gene's germline CDR1 is SSHAT and CDR2 FNYEAQ (reference sequence). The CDR3 covers 15 residues. CDR3 residues: CASTMGTGVSGELFF. CDR3 bases: TGTGCTAGCACCATGGGGACAGGGGTCTCCGGGGAGCTGTTTTTT.

J is TRBJ1-1 and V is TRBV6-1; D gene uncertain. From germline, CDR1 is MNHNS and CDR2 SASEGT. The CDR3 runs to 11 residues. V lost 11 bases and J 1 base, leaving 8 bases between the germline ends. The CDR3 DNA reads TGTGCCCTAGCAGCGAACACTGAAGCTTTCTTT. It is translated as CALAANTEAFF.

This clone was seen a few times. V and J are TRBV2 and TRBJ1-3; 7 nucleotides line up with TRBD1. The J segment lost 8 bases and the V segment lost 6 bases, leaving 10 bases of the junction unmatched. From germline, CDR1 is SNHLY and CDR2 FYNNEI. The CDR3 runs to 14 residues. The CDR3 reads CASRPGQYGDTIYF. The CDR3 bases are TGTGCCAGCAGGCCGGGACAGTACGGAGACACCATATATTTT.

The J gene is TRBJ2-2, the V gene TRBV5-6, with D possibly being TRBD2 (5 bases). The V end was cut by 2 bases, the J end by 1 base, with 15 bases between. Germline lookup yields CDR1 SGHDT and CDR2 YYEEEE. The CDR3 runs to 17 residues. CDR3 nucleotides: TGTGCCAGCAGCTTTCGACAAAATAGCGAGAACACCGGGGAGCTGTTTTTT. Amino acids: CASSFRQNSENTGELFF.

The rearrangement uses TRBV5-1 and TRBJ2-1; D is perhaps TRBD1 (5 bases). V was pared by 2 bases and J by 9 bases, with 9 bases between. The length of the CDR3 is 12 residues. CDR1 is SGHRS, CDR2 YFSETQ, per germline. The CDR3 spells CASSLGAAEQFF. CDR3 nucleotide sequence: TGCGCCAGCAGCTTAGGGGCCGCTGAGCAGTTCTTC.

The genes are TRBV30 and TRBJ1-2, with 9 nucleotides matching TRBD1. J gave up 3 bases and V 4 bases, and 6 bases lay outside the gene matches. CDR3 length: 14 residues. Germline V gives CDR1 GTSNPN, CDR2 SVGIG (reference sequence). CDR3 residues: CAWKGTGTDYGYTF. The DNA of the CDR3 is TGTGCCTGGAAGGGGACAGGGACAGACTATGGCTACACCTTC.

V gene TRBV28 combines with J gene TRBJ2-1; a weak D match, TRBD1 (6 bases). V lost 5 bases to trimming and J lost 2 bases, with 13 bases between them. In germline, CDR1 is MDHEN, CDR2 SYDVKM. The CDR3 is 15 amino acids. CDR3 in amino acids: CASSPTGLPYNEQFF. CDR3 DNA sequence: TGTGCCAGCAGTCCCACAGGGTTACCCTACAATGAGCAGTTCTTC.

This clone occurred a few times. The chain joins TRBV5-1 to TRBJ2-2, with unresolved D. This CDR3 contains 15 residues. Germline-derived CDR1 and CDR2 are SGHRS and YFSETQ. V lost 0 bases and J lost 3, with 9 bases in between. DNA of the CDR3: TGCGCCAGCAGCTTGGCTGTTACAGACACCGGGGAGCTGTTTTTT. It specifies CASSLAVTDTGELFF.